This TCR beta chain is drawn from a study of blood T cell repertoires in COVID-19. For the study at large: The cDNA or gDNA used as material had been derived from T cells, B-cell-depleted T cells, or PBMCs.

Some clones are missing from TCRdb's copy, which holds only in-frame ones; the method was immunoSEQ multiplex PCR. The top ten hold 1.5% to 2% of the sample, which has approximately 300,000 clones, 85% seen once. There are 16 residues in the CDR3. Trimming cost V 4 bases and J 1 base; bases outside gene matches: 7. Germline V gene sequence: CDR1 MDHEN, CDR2 SYDVKM. The sequenced sample consisted of PBMCs or T cells enriched from blood (not recorded which). The chain employs TRBV28 and TRBJ2-7, with 10 positions matching TRBD1. The source of this sequence is a woman in her thirties who had been exposed to COVID-19. The chain's CDR3 is CASSSPGQGLSYEQYF. CDR3 bases: TGTGCCAGCAGTTCCCCGGGACAGGGGTTATCCTACGAGCAGTACTTC. Variable domain in full (rest from reference TRBV28 and TRBJ2-7): DVKVTQSSRYLVKRTGEKVFLECVQDMDHENMFWYRQDPGLGLRLIYFSYDVKMKEKGDIPEGYSVSREKKERFSLILESASTNQTSMYLCASSSPGQGLSYEQYFGPGTRLTVT.